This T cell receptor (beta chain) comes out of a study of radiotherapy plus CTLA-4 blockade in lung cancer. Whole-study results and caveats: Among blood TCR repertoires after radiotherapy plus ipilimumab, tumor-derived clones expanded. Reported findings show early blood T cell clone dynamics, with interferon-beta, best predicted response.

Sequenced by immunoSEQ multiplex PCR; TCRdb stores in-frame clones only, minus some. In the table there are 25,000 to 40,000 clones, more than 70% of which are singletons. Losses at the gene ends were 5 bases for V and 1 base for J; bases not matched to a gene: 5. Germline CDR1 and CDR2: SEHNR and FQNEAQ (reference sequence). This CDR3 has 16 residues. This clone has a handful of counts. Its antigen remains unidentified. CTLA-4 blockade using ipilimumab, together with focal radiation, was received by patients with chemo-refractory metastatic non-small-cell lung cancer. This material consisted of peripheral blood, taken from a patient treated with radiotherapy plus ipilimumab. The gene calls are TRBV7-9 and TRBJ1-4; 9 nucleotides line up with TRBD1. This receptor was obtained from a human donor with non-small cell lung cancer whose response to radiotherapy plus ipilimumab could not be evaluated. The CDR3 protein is CASSRGTGITNEKLFF. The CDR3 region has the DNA TGTGCCAGCAGCCGCGGGACAGGGATAACTAATGAAAAACTGTTTTTT.